The 21 T cell receptor beta chains given below trace back to one sample, sequenced in a study of cytomegalovirus exposure and HLA in healthy donors. Sequenced by immunoSEQ multiplex PCR; TCRdb stores in-frame clones only, minus some. The sample holds over 150,000 clones, about nine tenths seen once. The sample comprised PBMCs. These receptors originate from a woman between 18 and 30 years old in good health and CMV-seropositive.

The genes are TRBV5-1 and TRBJ1-1, with D uncertain. Trimming left V 4 bases short and J 0 bases short, with 10 bases between. Looked up from germline, CDR1 is SGHRS and CDR2 is YFSETQ. This CDR3 spans 14 amino acids. In nucleotides, the CDR3 is TGCGCCAGCAGCAAGGACGGGATGAACACTGAAGCTTTCTTT. Residues: CASSKDGMNTEAFF.

The rearrangement uses TRBV6-5 and TRBJ2-7, with 9 bases that match TRBD2. Germline V CDR1 and CDR2: MNHEY, SVGAGI. This CDR3 is built from 13 residues. The junction had 3 bases not matched to a gene; V was cut back by 7 bases and J by 2 bases. The CDR3 DNA reads TGTGCCAGCATTTCTAGCGGGACCTACGAGCAGTACTTC. Its protein is CASISSGTYEQYF.

Here the CDR3 DNA reads TGTGCCTGCAGCGACAGGGCAAACTATGGCTACACCTTC. It translates to CACSDRANYGYTF. The chain joins TRBV30 to TRBJ1-2; TRBD1 matches 7 bases. This CDR3 has 13 residues. Losses at the gene ends were 6 bases for V and 2 bases for J; bases not matched to a gene: 6. Germline CDR1 reads GTSNPN; CDR2 reads SVGIG (reference sequence).

This chain uses TRBV7-2 with TRBJ1-5; no clear D. Germline V gene lookup returns CDR1 SGHTA and CDR2 FQGNSA. The ends were cut back, 4 bases at V and 0 bases at J, with 4 bases in the middle. The CDR3 sequence is 13 residues long. The DNA for the CDR3 is TGTGCCAGCAGCTCCAGTAGCAATCAGCCCCAGCATTTT. Its protein is CASSSSSNQPQHF.

The rearrangement joins TRBV29-1 to TRBJ2-4; D may be TRBD1 (6 bases). CDR1 is SQVTM, CDR2 ANQGSEA, per germline. The CDR3 has 14 residues. Trimming pared 6 bases from V and 4 bases from J, leaving 16 bases between. The CDR3 region has the DNA TGCAGCGTCCTAAAACAGGGCGCAAAAAACATTCAGTACTTC. Protein sequence: CSVLKQGAKNIQYF. Variable domain in full (rest from reference TRBV29-1 and TRBJ2-4): SAVISQKPSRDICQRGTSLTIQCQVDSQVTMMFWYRQQPGQSLTLIATANQGSEATYESGFVIDKFPISRPNLTFSTLTVSNMSPEDSSIYLCSVLKQGAKNIQYFGAGTRLSVL.

This clone was seen just once. CDR3 sequence (DNA): TGTGCCAGCAGCGAGGGACTAGCGGTAACCCCGTTCTTC. Protein sequence: CASSEGLAVTPFF. The rearrangement uses TRBV5-5 and TRBJ2-1; 11 bases align to TRBD2. The V gene's germline CDR1 is SGHKS and CDR2 YYEKEE (reference sequence). V dropped 4 bases and J dropped 15; count of bases not matched to a gene: 9. The CDR3 loop spans 13 amino acids.

This sequence joins TRBV9 and TRBJ2-1, with TRBD2 as a possible D gene (6 bases). Germline V gene sequence: CDR1 SGDLS, CDR2 YYNGEE. V dropped 4 bases and J dropped 4 bases, with 12 bases sitting between them. There are 14 residues in the CDR3. This CDR3 reads CASSLGLRYNEQFF. In nucleotides, the CDR3 is TGTGCCAGCAGCCTGGGACTCCGATACAATGAGCAGTTCTTC.

The chain carries TRBV27 and TRBJ2-2; TRBD2 matches 7 bases. Germline CDR1 MNHEY, CDR2 SMNVEV (reference sequence). The CDR3 contains 15 residues. Germline trimming cut 6 bases from V and 2 bases from J; bases unmatched to any gene: 6. CDR3 amino acids: CASRLSGPNTGELFF. The DNA for the CDR3 is TGTGCCAGCAGACTTAGCGGGCCCAACACCGGGGAGCTGTTTTTT.

This clone showed up just once. The chain employs TRBV6-1 and TRBJ1-1; 9 bases are a match to TRBD1. The V gene end was trimmed by 6 bases and the J gene end by 6 bases; junction bases not matched to a gene: 5. The germline gives CDR1 MNHNS, CDR2 SASEGT. The CDR3 has 13 residues. In DNA, the CDR3 is TGTGCCAGCAGATCGGGACAGGGTTCTGAAGCTTTCTTT. This gives the protein CASRSGQGSEAFF.

CDR3 sequence (DNA): TGTGCCAGCAGCTCGGTGACTATGGACTCCTACGAGCAGTACTTC. Its translation is CASSSVTMDSYEQYF. This chain uses TRBV11-2 with TRBJ2-7, with a weak D call TRBD2 (5 bases). The V end was cut by 4 bases, the J end by 0 bases, with 13 bases between. CDR1 and CDR2 from the germline V gene are SGHAT and FQNNGV. The CDR3 has 15 residues.

This rearrangement joins TRBV30 to TRBJ1-1, with D perhaps TRBD1 (6 bases). The V end lost 0 bases, the J end lost 5 bases, and 10 bases lay between the germline ends. Germline V gene sequence: CDR1 GTSNPN, CDR2 SVGIG (reference sequence). The CDR3 has 13 amino acids. The CDR3 loop reads CAWSVQQGTEAFF. DNA for the CDR3: TGTGCCTGGAGTGTACAGCAGGGGACTGAAGCTTTCTTT.

This clone was recorded only once. This chain joins TRBV5-1 and TRBJ1-3; unclear D gene. This CDR3 region has 13 residues. The V gene's germline CDR1 is SGHRS and CDR2 YFSETQ. V was clipped by 4 bases and J by 0 bases, with 5 bases between them. The CDR3 DNA sequence: TGCGCCAGCAGCGGTAGCTCTGGAAACACCATATATTTT. Protein sequence: CASSGSSGNTIYF.

This chain joins TRBV14 and TRBJ2-5; unclear D gene. Per the germline V gene, CDR1 is SGHDN and CDR2 is FVKESK. With 6 bases removed from V and 7 bases from J, the gap between germline ends came to 12 bases. This CDR3 comprises 12 residues. CDR3 in amino acids: CASSPSIGTQYF. The CDR3 nucleotides read TGTGCCAGCAGTCCAAGTATCGGGACCCAGTACTTC.

The gene calls are TRBV19 and TRBJ1-1, with unresolved D. V was pared by 8 bases and J by 4 bases, with 14 bases between. Germline V lookup: CDR1 LNHDA, CDR2 SQIVND (reference sequence). CDR3 length: 13 amino acids. The CDR3 DNA sequence: TGTGCCAGTGGGGTGGAGGAGGGCACTGAAGCTTTCTTT. Translation: CASGVEEGTEAFF.

V usage is TRBV30 and J usage is TRBJ1-4, with 10 bases that match TRBD1. Looked up from germline, CDR1 is GTSNPN and CDR2 is SVGIG (reference sequence). This CDR3 is 15 amino acids long. J gave up 5 bases and V 4 bases, and 7 bases lay outside the gene matches. CDR3 sequence reads: CAWKGQGVGNEKLFF. The CDR3 DNA is TGTGCCTGGAAAGGACAGGGGGTAGGAAATGAAAAACTGTTTTTT.

The V gene is TRBV15, the J gene TRBJ2-7; TRBD1 is a possible D gene (5 bases). The CDR3 is 13 residues long. The V end was cut by 9 bases, the J end by 9 bases, with 21 bases between. Germline V gene sequence: CDR1 LNHNV, CDR2 YYDKDF (reference sequence). CDR3 coding DNA: TGTGCCACGAGGAAAGGGGCCTTCGACAGGCAGTACTTC. It is translated as CATRKGAFDRQYF.

This sequence joins TRBV11-3 and TRBJ2-2, with TRBD1 identical over 9 bases. From germline, CDR1 is SGHNT and CDR2 YENEEA. V dropped 4 bases and J dropped 6; count of bases not matched to a gene: 12. CDR3 size: 17 residues. CDR3: CASSSLRRDRVAGELFF. In DNA form, the CDR3 reads TGTGCCAGCAGCTCCCTCAGAAGGGACAGGGTGGCCGGGGAGCTGTTTTTT.

This chain links TRBV11-3 with TRBJ1-2; TRBD1 is a possible D gene (6 bases). In germline, CDR1 is SGHNT, CDR2 YENEEA. CDR3 size: 14 residues. Trimming removed 0 bases from V and 2 bases from J, with 7 bases in between. The CDR3 spells CASSLDTGNYGYTF. CDR3 DNA sequence: TGTGCCAGCAGCTTAGATACAGGGAACTATGGCTACACCTTC.

This rearrangement joins TRBV19 to TRBJ2-3; TRBD2 aligns across 9 bases. Germline CDR1 reads LNHDA; CDR2 reads SQIVND (reference sequence). The length of the CDR3 is 20 residues. The ends lost 6 bases at V and 0 bases at J; junction bases unmatched: 19. This chain's CDR3 is CASSPWGLAGTTGSTDTQYF. In DNA form, the CDR3 reads TGTGCCAGTAGCCCCTGGGGCCTAGCGGGAACTACGGGGAGCACAGATACGCAGTATTTT.

This chain joins TRBV7-2 and TRBJ2-1; TRBD2 aligns across 8 bases. V trimming: 3 bases; J trimming: 3 bases; junction bases outside the gene matches: 7. CDR3 size: 16 residues. CDR1 and CDR2 (germline): SGHTA, FQGNSA. The CDR3 loop is CASSFDAGGFYNEQFF. Written as DNA, the CDR3 is TGTGCCAGCAGCTTTGACGCGGGAGGTTTCTACAATGAGCAGTTCTTC.

The CDR3 here is CASSLGTGDSGNTIYF. The CDR3, as DNA: TGTGCCAGCAGCTTAGGTACAGGAGACTCTGGAAACACCATATATTTT. The gene calls are TRBV11-3 and TRBJ1-3, with D possibly TRBD1 on 5 matching bases. Trimming removed 1 base at V and 0 bases at J, with 10 bases between. The CDR3 runs 16 residues. The germline V gene has CDR1 SGHNT and CDR2 YENEEA.